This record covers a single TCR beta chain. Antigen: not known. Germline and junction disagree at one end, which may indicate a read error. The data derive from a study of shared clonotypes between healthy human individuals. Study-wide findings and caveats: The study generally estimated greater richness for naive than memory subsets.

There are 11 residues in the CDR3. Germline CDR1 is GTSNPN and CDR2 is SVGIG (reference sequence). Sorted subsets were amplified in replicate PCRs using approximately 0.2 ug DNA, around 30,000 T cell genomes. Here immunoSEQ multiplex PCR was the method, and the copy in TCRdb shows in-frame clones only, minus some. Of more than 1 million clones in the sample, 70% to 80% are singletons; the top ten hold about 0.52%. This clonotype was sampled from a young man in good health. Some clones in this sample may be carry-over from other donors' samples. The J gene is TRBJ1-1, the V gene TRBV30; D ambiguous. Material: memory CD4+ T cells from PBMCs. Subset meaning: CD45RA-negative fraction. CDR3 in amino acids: CAWDLGTEAFF. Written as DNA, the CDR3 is TGTGCCTGGGATCTTGGCACTGAGGCTTTCTTT.